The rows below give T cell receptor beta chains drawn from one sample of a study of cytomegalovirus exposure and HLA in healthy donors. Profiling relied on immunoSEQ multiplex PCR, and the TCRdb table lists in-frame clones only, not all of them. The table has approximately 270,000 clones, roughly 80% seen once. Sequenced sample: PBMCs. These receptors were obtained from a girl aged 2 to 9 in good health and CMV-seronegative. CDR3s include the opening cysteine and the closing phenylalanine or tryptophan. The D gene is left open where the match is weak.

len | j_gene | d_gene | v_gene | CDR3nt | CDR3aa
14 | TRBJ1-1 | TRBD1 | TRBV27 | TGTGCCAGCAAAGGGACAGGGACGAACACTGAAGCTTTCTTT | CASKGTGTNTEAFF
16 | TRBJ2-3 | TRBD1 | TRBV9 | TGTGCCAGCAGCCAAGGAACAGGGGGCGTGACAGATACGCAGTATTTT | CASSQGTGGVTDTQYF
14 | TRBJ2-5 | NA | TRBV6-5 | TGTGCCAGCAGGGGTTTGGGGGGAGAGGAGACCCAGTACTTC | CASRGLGGEETQYF
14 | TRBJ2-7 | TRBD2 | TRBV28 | TGTGCCAGCAGTTTTCGCGGGAGGGCCCACGAGCAGTACTTC | CASSFRGRAHEQYF
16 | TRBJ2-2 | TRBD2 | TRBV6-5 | TGTGCCAGCAGTTACGGACTAGCGGGAGTCACCGGGGAGCTGTTTTTT | CASSYGLAGVTGELFF
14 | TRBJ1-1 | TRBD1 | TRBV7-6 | TGTGCCAGCAGCCGAAAGACAGGGTCTACTGAAGCTTTCTTT | CASSRKTGSTEAFF
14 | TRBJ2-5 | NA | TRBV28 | TGTGCCAGCAGTCGAGGGGGAACTCAAGAGACCCAGTACTTC | CASSRGGTQETQYF
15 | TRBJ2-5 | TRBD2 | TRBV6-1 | TGTGCCAGCAGGATGAGACTAGCGGGAGAAGAGACCCAGTACTTC | CASRMRLAGEETQYF
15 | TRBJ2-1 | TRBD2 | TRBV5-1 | TGCGCCAGCAGCCCCCTAGCGGGGAGTCACAATGAGCAGTTCTTC | CASSPLAGSHNEQFF
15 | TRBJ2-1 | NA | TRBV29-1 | TGCAGCGTTGAAGAATATCGGAGTCCCTACAATGAGCAGTTCTTC | CSVEEYRSPYNEQFF
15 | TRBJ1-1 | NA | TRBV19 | TGTGCCAGTAGTATAGGTCGGGAGTTGAACACTGAAGCTTTCTTT | CASSIGRELNTEAFF
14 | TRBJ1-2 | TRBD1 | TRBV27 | TGTGCCAGCAGTTCAGGACAGGCCGACTATGGCTACACCTTC | CASSSGQADYGYTF
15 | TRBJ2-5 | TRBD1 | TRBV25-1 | TGTGCCAGCAGTGAAAGGGGGCATTCCCAAGAGACCCAGTACTTC | CASSERGHSQETQYF
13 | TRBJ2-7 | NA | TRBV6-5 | TGTGCCAGCAGTAGACAGAAGACCTACGAGCAGTACTTC | CASSRQKTYEQYF
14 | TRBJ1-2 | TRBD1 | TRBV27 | TGTGCCAGCAGTTTCCAACCGGACAGGGACGGCTACACCTTC | CASSFQPDRDGYTF